These 32 T cell receptor beta chains were sequenced from one sample in a study of blood T cell repertoires in COVID-19. Here immunoSEQ multiplex PCR was the method, and the copy in TCRdb shows in-frame clones only, minus some. This repertoire shows a few hundred thousand clones, almost 90% found once; its top ten account for around 0.92%. The sample consisted of PBMCs or T cells enriched from blood (not recorded which). Source of these receptors: a woman in her twenties or thirties who had been exposed to COVID-19.

This chain links TRBV11-2 with TRBJ2-7; the match to TRBD1 covers 8 bases. Germline V gene sequence: CDR1 SGHAT, CDR2 FQNNGV. Trimming removed 4 bases from V and 5 bases from J; junction bases left unmatched: 16. The CDR3 runs 17 residues. The CDR3, as DNA: TGTGCCAGCAGCTGGGGATTAGGGGCAGGGGGCTTCAACGAGCAGTACTTC. It translates to CASSWGLGAGGFNEQYF.

The rearrangement joins TRBV5-1 to TRBJ2-7; D perhaps matches TRBD1 (5 bases). The CDR3 runs 15 residues. The germline gives CDR1 SGHRS, CDR2 YFSETQ. Trimming removed 4 bases at V and 7 bases at J, with 21 bases between. In nucleotides, the CDR3 is TGCGCCAGCAGCATTTACTCCATCCAGGGTGGAGAGCAGTACTTC. The encoded protein is CASSIYSIQGGEQYF.

The chain combines TRBV5-5 with TRBJ2-7, with TRBD1 matching over 7 bases. CDR1 and CDR2 from the germline V gene are SGHKS and YYEKEE (reference sequence). J was trimmed by 4 bases and V by 4 bases; bases with no gene match: 8. This CDR3 contains 14 residues. The CDR3 reads CASSAVDRVYEQYF. CDR3 nucleotides: TGTGCCAGCAGCGCCGTCGACAGGGTTTACGAGCAGTACTTC.

The rearrangement uses TRBV9 and TRBJ1-4; D perhaps matches TRBD1 (5 bases). The CDR3 consists of 16 residues. CDR1 and CDR2 (germline): SGDLS, YYNGEE. V was clipped by 0 bases and J by 8 bases, with 17 bases between them. In nucleotides, the CDR3 is TGTGCCAGCAGCGTAGATGTCGGGCAGGGTGGCGAAAAACTGTTTTTT. Translation gives CASSVDVGQGGEKLFF.

In its sample, this clone was seen once. The chain combines TRBV6-5 with TRBJ1-2, with D tentatively TRBD1 (6 bases). Trimming pared 5 bases from V and 4 bases from J, leaving 17 bases between. CDR3 size: 15 residues. Per germline, CDR1 MNHEY and CDR2 SVGAGI. CDR3 amino acids: CASSTPKGGIYGYTF. DNA of the CDR3: TGTGCCAGCAGTACCCCCAAAGGGGGAATCTATGGCTACACCTTC.

CDR3 nucleotides: TGTGCCAGCAGCCCACAGGGTGTGGCTAATGAAAAACTGTTTTTT. Its protein product is CASSPQGVANEKLFF. The genes are TRBV7-2 and TRBJ1-4, with D possibly being TRBD1 (6 bases). The CDR3 totals 15 residues. Between the trimmed V and J ends, which lost 5 bases and 3 bases, there was a span of 13 bases. In germline, CDR1 is SGHTA, CDR2 FQGNSA.

The rearrangement uses TRBV6-5 and TRBJ1-2, with 8 bases matching TRBD1. The germline V gene has CDR1 MNHEY and CDR2 SVGAGI. This CDR3 is built from 13 residues. V was pared by 0 bases and J by 13 bases, with 7 bases of the junction left unmatched. In DNA form, the CDR3 reads TGTGCCAGCAGTTACTCAGAACAGGGGGTTTGCACCTTC. It translates to CASSYSEQGVCTF.

This chain joins TRBV25-1 and TRBJ2-3; D may be TRBD2 (5 bases). CDR1 is MGHDK, CDR2 SYGVNS, per germline. CDR3 length equals 12 residues. V lost 7 bases and J lost 4, with 9 bases in between. The CDR3 spells CASNIGADTQYF. In DNA form, the CDR3 reads TGTGCCAGCAATATCGGGGCAGATACGCAGTATTTT.

The chain joins TRBV3-1 (or the pseudogene TRBV3-2) to TRBJ2-3; tentatively, D is TRBD2 (6 bases). The CDR3 contains 17 residues. Germline CDR1 and CDR2: LGHDT and YNNKEL (reference sequence). Deletions cut 0 bases from V and 3 bases from J, with 16 bases between. For the CDR3, the DNA is TGTGCCAGCAGCCAAGAGGGAGCGGGTTGGGTGACAGATACGCAGTATTTT. It codes for CASSQEGAGWVTDTQYF.

This clone has a single count. The chain carries TRBV7-8 and TRBJ2-7; tentatively, D is TRBD1 (6 bases). The CDR3 sequence is 17 residues long. Trimming pared 1 base from V and 2 bases from J, leaving 18 bases between. The germline gives CDR1 SGHVS, CDR2 FQNEAQ. Here the CDR3 DNA reads TGTGCCAGCAGCTTAGACAGGGACCGGTTTATTCCCTACGAGCAGTACTTC. Translated: CASSLDRDRFIPYEQYF.

The chain combines TRBV5-5 with TRBJ2-5; D unclear. V was trimmed by 2 bases and J by 1 base, leaving 9 bases between them. The germline gives CDR1 SGHKS, CDR2 YYEKEE (reference sequence). CDR3 length equals 14 residues. CDR3 sequence reads: CASSFPHSQETQYF. CDR3 DNA sequence: TGTGCCAGCAGCTTCCCTCACAGCCAAGAGACCCAGTACTTC. Full variable domain (rest looked up from reference TRBV5-5 and TRBJ2-5): DAGVTQSPTHLIKTRGQQVTLRCSPISGHKSVSWYQQVLGQGPQFIFQYYEKEERGRGNFPDRFSARQFPNYSSELNVNALLLGDSALYLCASSFPHSQETQYFGPGTRLLVL.

The gene calls are TRBV28 and TRBJ2-1, with a possible D match to TRBD1 (6 bases). V lost 5 bases, J lost 1 base, and 15 bases lay in between. CDR1 and CDR2 from the germline V gene are MDHEN and SYDVKM. The CDR3 totals 16 residues. CDR3 DNA sequence: TGTGCCAGCAGTGGAATACAGGGTATTTCCTACAATGAGCAGTTCTTC. As protein: CASSGIQGISYNEQFF.

This rearrangement joins TRBV24-1 to TRBJ1-2; D not certain. Trimming removed 5 bases at V and 6 bases at J, with 12 bases between. Germline CDR1 reads KGHDR; CDR2 reads SFDVKD. There are 13 residues in the CDR3. In DNA, the CDR3 is TGTGCCACCAGTGCTTGGGGAGCGGATGGCTACACCTTC. Its protein product is CATSAWGADGYTF.

This sequence joins TRBV5-1 and TRBJ2-7; D is ambiguous. Trimming removed 0 bases from V and 2 bases from J, with 3 bases in between. CDR1 is SGHRS, CDR2 YFSETQ, per germline. CDR3 length equals 12 residues. DNA for the CDR3: TGCGCCAGCAGCTTGGGTACCTACGAGCAGTACTTC. It codes for CASSLGTYEQYF.

The chain recombines TRBV5-1 with TRBJ2-7, with 7 nucleotides matching TRBD1. V was pared by 0 bases and J by 2 bases, with 11 bases of the junction left unmatched. Per germline, CDR1 SGHRS and CDR2 YFSETQ. The CDR3 sequence is 17 residues long. CDR3 sequence: CASSLVPTGFIPYEQYF. The DNA of the CDR3 is TGCGCCAGCAGCTTGGTACCGACAGGGTTCATCCCCTACGAGCAGTACTTC.

V is TRBV9 and J is TRBJ2-1; 7 bases map to TRBD1. CDR1 SGDLS and CDR2 YYNGEE come from the germline V gene. The V and J ends lost 0 bases and 2 bases, in that order; junction bases with no gene match: 2. CDR3 length equals 15 residues. The CDR3 region is CASSVGQGTYNEQFF. CDR3 nucleotides: TGTGCCAGCAGCGTAGGACAGGGCACCTACAATGAGCAGTTCTTC.

The chain recombines TRBV5-5 with TRBJ1-1; TRBD1 aligns across 9 bases. V was clipped by 3 bases and J by 5 bases; unmatched bases: 5. The CDR3 is 14 residues long. Germline loops: CDR1 SGHKS, CDR2 YYEKEE (reference sequence). CDR3 region: CASSWGQGRTEAFF. The CDR3 DNA is TGTGCCAGCAGCTGGGGACAGGGTAGGACTGAAGCTTTCTTT.

A few counts support this clone. The chain combines TRBV11-2 with TRBJ1-2, with 10 bases matching TRBD1. CDR1 SGHAT and CDR2 FQNNGV come from the germline V gene. The V segment lost 6 bases and the J segment 4 bases; nucleotides outside the gene matches: 8. This CDR3 contains 15 residues. The CDR3 sequence: CASSPPGTGVYGYTF. In DNA, the CDR3 is TGTGCCAGCAGTCCTCCCGGGACAGGGGTCTATGGCTACACCTTC.

The chain is built from TRBV7-9 and TRBJ1-2; D is possibly TRBD1 (5 bases). This CDR3 has 14 residues. Trimming took off 3 bases at V and 4 bases at J, with 12 bases between the two ends. Germline CDR1 and CDR2: SEHNR and FQNEAQ (reference sequence). Here the CDR3 DNA reads TGTGCCAGCAGCTTGGGGGGAGAACGCTATGGCTACACCTTC. Protein sequence: CASSLGGERYGYTF. The full variable domain, in which reference TRBV7-9 and TRBJ1-2 provide the parts outside the CDR3, is DTGVSQNPRHKITKRGQNVTFRCDPISEHNRLYWYRQTLGQGPEFLTYFQNEAQLEKSRLLSDRFSAERPKGSFSTLEIQRTEQGDSAMYLCASSLGGERYGYTFGSGTRLTVV.

The rearrangement links TRBV3-1 (or the pseudogene TRBV3-2) to TRBJ2-5, with TRBD2 identical over 8 bases. This CDR3 is 20 amino acids long. The V gene end was trimmed by 1 base and the J gene end by 2 bases; junction bases not matched to a gene: 18. The germline V gene encodes CDR1 LGHDT and CDR2 YNNKEL (reference sequence). In nucleotides, the CDR3 is TGTGCCAGCAGCCAAGTTCGGCGGGCGTCGGCGGGAGGCCTGCAAGAGACCCAGTACTTC. This gives the protein CASSQVRRASAGGLQETQYF.

V is TRBV11-2 and J is TRBJ2-5; tentatively, D is TRBD2 (8 bases). Germline assignment: CDR1 SGHAT and CDR2 FQNNGV. The CDR3 is 16 residues long. The V end lost 4 bases, the J end lost 3 bases, and 18 bases lay between the germline ends. CDR3 loop: CASSSAREGAKETQYF. The CDR3 DNA reads TGTGCCAGCAGCTCGGCCCGGGAGGGGGCAAAAGAGACCCAGTACTTC.

The chain combines TRBV11-3 with TRBJ2-1; 12 bases agree with TRBD2. Germline CDR1 reads SGHNT; CDR2 reads YENEEA. CDR3 length equals 16 residues. V gave up 8 bases and J gave up 6 bases; unmatched junction bases: 11. The CDR3 loop reads CASRRTSGTNLNEQFF. CDR3 DNA sequence: TGTGCCAGCCGCAGGACTAGCGGGACAAATCTCAATGAGCAGTTCTTC.

The J gene is TRBJ1-6, the V gene TRBV7-9; D ambiguous. Per the germline V gene, CDR1 is SEHNR and CDR2 is FQNEAQ (reference sequence). The V end was cut by 5 bases, the J end by 15 bases, with 14 bases between. The CDR3 has 12 residues. The CDR3 DNA is TGTGCCAGCAGCCGTCAGCGGGCTGTCCTCCACTTT. Protein product: CASSRQRAVLHF.

This chain joins TRBV30 and TRBJ1-5, with 7 nucleotides matching TRBD1. Germline loops: CDR1 GTSNPN, CDR2 SVGIG (reference sequence). The CDR3 has 12 residues. V gave up 4 bases and J gave up 4 bases; unmatched junction bases: 1. The CDR3 reads CAWTTGNQPQHF. CDR3 in DNA: TGTGCCTGGACGACAGGGAATCAGCCCCAGCATTTT.

The rearrangement links TRBV5-1 to TRBJ2-3; 7 bases line up with TRBD1. CDR1 and CDR2 (germline): SGHRS, YFSETQ. V dropped 7 bases and J dropped 1; count of bases not matched to a gene: 9. The CDR3 sequence is 15 residues long. The CDR3 here is CASSLRDSRTDTQYF. The DNA of the CDR3 is TGCGCCAGCTCGCTCCGGGACAGCCGCACAGATACGCAGTATTTT.

The genes are TRBV7-9 and TRBJ2-7; TRBD2 aligns across 7 bases. The CDR3 is 15 amino acids. With 3 bases clipped from V and 2 bases from J, the junction kept 7 bases outside the gene matches. Germline V gene sequence: CDR1 SEHNR, CDR2 FQNEAQ (reference sequence). The CDR3 nucleotides are TGTGCCAGCAGCTTCGAACTAGCGAACACCTACGAGCAGTACTTC. The encoded protein is CASSFELANTYEQYF.

The rearrangement links TRBV5-1 to TRBJ1-3, with 8 bases aligning to TRBD1. Per the germline V gene, CDR1 is SGHRS and CDR2 is YFSETQ. The CDR3 length is 14 residues. V lost 4 bases to trimming and J lost 3 bases; unmatched junction nucleotides: 3. The CDR3, as DNA: TGCGCCAGCAGCAGCGGACAGGGTGGAAACACCATATATTTT. As protein: CASSSGQGGNTIYF.

This rearrangement joins TRBV15 to TRBJ1-1; possible D gene TRBD1, 6 bases. CDR3 size: 16 residues. Between the trimmed V and J ends, which lost 4 bases and 1 base, there was a span of 16 bases. CDR1 LNHNV and CDR2 YYDKDF come from the germline V gene (reference sequence). The CDR3 DNA follows: TGTGCCACCAGCACTTTTGGGACACCAAGGAACACTGAAGCTTTCTTT. It yields the protein CATSTFGTPRNTEAFF.

The table lists this clone with many counts. V is TRBV5-1 and J is TRBJ2-4; 10 nucleotides agree with TRBD1. Unmatched junction bases numbered 2, after V lost 2 bases and J lost 9 bases. The CDR3 is 13 amino acids. Germline V gene data show CDR1 as SGHRS and CDR2 as YFSETQ. This CDR3 is CASSFGQGGIQYF. For the CDR3, the DNA is TGCGCCAGCAGCTTTGGACAGGGGGGCATTCAGTACTTC.

V usage is TRBV29-1 and J usage is TRBJ1-1, with 8 bases aligning to TRBD1. Germline V gives CDR1 SQVTM, CDR2 ANQGSEA. This CDR3 contains 14 residues. V dropped 5 bases and J dropped 2; count of bases not matched to a gene: 7. As DNA, the CDR3 is TGCAGCGTTCGGCCAGGGGGCGTAAACACTGAAGCTTTCTTT. The encoded protein is CSVRPGGVNTEAFF.

V and J are TRBV5-1 and TRBJ1-4; possible D gene TRBD1, 6 bases. CDR3 length: 14 residues. Germline values: CDR1 SGHRS, CDR2 YFSETQ. Trimming pared 5 bases from V and 2 bases from J, leaving 10 bases between. The CDR3 here is CASRDQGTNEKLFF. The CDR3 coding sequence is TGCGCCAGCAGGGACCAGGGGACTAATGAAAAACTGTTTTTT.

The chain is built from TRBV4-2 and TRBJ2-4; weak D call: TRBD2 (5 bases). This CDR3 is built from 15 residues. Germline CDR1 LGHNA, CDR2 YNFKEQ. V was clipped by 0 bases and J by 10 bases, with 16 bases between them. CDR3 region: CASSQETTKVGIQYF. The CDR3, as DNA: TGTGCCAGCAGCCAAGAGACGACTAAGGTGGGAATTCAGTACTTC.